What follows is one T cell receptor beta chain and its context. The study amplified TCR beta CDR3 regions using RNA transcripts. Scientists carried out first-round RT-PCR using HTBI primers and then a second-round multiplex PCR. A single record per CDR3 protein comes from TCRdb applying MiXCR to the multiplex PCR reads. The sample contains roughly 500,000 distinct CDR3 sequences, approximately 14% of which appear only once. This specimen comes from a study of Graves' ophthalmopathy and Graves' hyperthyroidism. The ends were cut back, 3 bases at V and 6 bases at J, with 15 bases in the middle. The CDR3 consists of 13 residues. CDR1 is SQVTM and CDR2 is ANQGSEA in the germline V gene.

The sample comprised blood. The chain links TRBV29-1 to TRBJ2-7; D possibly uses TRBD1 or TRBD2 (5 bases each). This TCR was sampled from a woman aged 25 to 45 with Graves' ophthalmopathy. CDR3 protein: CSVDGAKRGEQYF. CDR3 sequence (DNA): TGCAGCGTTGACGGCGCAAAGAGGGGCGAGCAGTACTTC.